The rows below give T cell receptor beta chains drawn from one sample of a study of beta chain features in type 1 diabetes. The table came from immunoSEQ multiplex PCR; TCRdb's copy has only in-frame clones and leaves some out. The sample records some 660,000 clones, over 13% being singletons. The sequenced sample consisted of naive CD4+ T cells from blood. These receptors came from a man between 18 and 35 years old with type 1 diabetes. Each CDR3 is given with its conserved first and last residue. A D gene is named only where the DNA matches it firmly. Clone size is stated in some rows and not others, as once, few, many or a class when expanded.

d_call,v_call,j_call,clone_size,cdr3_nt,cdr3_aa
TRBD1,TRBV10-3,TRBJ2-1,.,TGTGCCATCAGTGAGAGACAGGGGGCATACAATGAGCAGTTCTTC,CAISERQGAYNEQFF
TRBD1,TRBV30,TRBJ1-6,few,TGTGCCTGGGACAGGGATGGTTCACCCCTCCACTTT,CAWDRDGSPLHF
.,TRBV25-1,TRBJ1-2,.,TGTGCCAGCAGTTTCGCAGGGGCGGAAGGCTACACCTTC,CASSFAGAEGYTF
.,TRBV9,TRBJ1-5,few,TGTGCCAGCAGCCCGGCGACGGCCCAGCATTTT,CASSPATAQHF
TRBD1,TRBV25-1,TRBJ2-5,.,TGTGCCGGCAGTGAATGGAACAGGGGTGAAGAGACCCAGTACTTC,CAGSEWNRGEETQYF
.,TRBV2,TRBJ2-3,.,TGTGCCAGCAGGGGTGGAGGAGGCACAGATACGCAGTATTTT,CASRGGGGTDTQYF
.,TRBV7-6,TRBJ2-1,once,TGTGCCAGCAGCTTAGCGGGGGGCCGGTCCTACAATGAGCAGTTCTTC,CASSLAGGRSYNEQFF
.,TRBV5-6,TRBJ2-1,.,TGTGCCAGCGATGGCAATGAGCAGTTCTTC,CASDGNEQFF
.,TRBV28,TRBJ2-7,.,TGTGCCAGCAGTTCCTTGGACAGAGCCTACGAGCAGTACTTC,CASSSLDRAYEQYF
.,TRBV27,TRBJ2-5,few,TGTGCCAGCAGTTTAACGTACCAAGAGACCCAGTACTTC,CASSLTYQETQYF
TRBD1,TRBV5-1,TRBJ2-5,few,TGCGCCAGCAGCCGGGGACAGGGGGGTTCAGAGACCCAGTACTTC,CASSRGQGGSETQYF
TRBD1,TRBV6-1,TRBJ2-3,few,TGTGCCAGCGGAGGACAGGGCACAGATACGCAGTATTTT,CASGGQGTDTQYF
.,TRBV30,TRBJ1-1,.,TGTGCCGGCCACCGGGACAAAGCACAAGCTTTCTTT,CAGHRDKAQAFF
.,TRBV20-1,TRBJ1-1,few,TGCAGTGCTTATGGGGTCACTGAAGCTTTCTTT,CSAYGVTEAFF
.,TRBV4-1,TRBJ2-5,.,TGCGCCAGCAGCCAAGGCGCTCACGGGACCCAGTACTTC,CASSQGAHGTQYF
.,TRBV21-1,TRBJ1-2,few,TGTGCCAGCAGGGAAGGCTCGGCCGGGGACTATGGCTACACCTTC,CASREGSAGDYGYTF
.,TRBV30,TRBJ1-2,few,TGTGCCTGGACGCGACAGTACTATGGCTACACCTTC,CAWTRQYYGYTF
TRBD1,TRBV7-9,TRBJ1-5,.,TGTGCCAGCACCCGGACAGGGGATAGCAATCAGCCCCAGCATTTT,CASTRTGDSNQPQHF
.,TRBV5-4,TRBJ1-1,few,TGTGCCAGCAGCTGGGGACCGACTATGAACACTGAAGCTTTCTTT,CASSWGPTMNTEAFF
.,TRBV30,TRBJ1-6,few,TGTGCCTGGAGGTTTGAGAGCTCCTATAATTCACCCCTCCACTTT,CAWRFESSYNSPLHF
TRBD2,TRBV7-9,TRBJ2-7,.,TGTGCCAGCAGCCGGGGGGCCTACGAGCAGTACTTC,CASSRGAYEQYF
.,TRBV9,TRBJ2-3,.,TGTGCCAGCACCTTCGGCGGAGTCACAGATACGCAGTATTTT,CASTFGGVTDTQYF
.,TRBV7-9,TRBJ1-5,few,TGTGCCAGCAGCCCCCGTGGAGGGGATGATCAGCCCCAGCATTTT,CASSPRGGDDQPQHF
TRBD2,TRBV7-2,TRBJ2-5,few,TGTGCCAGCAGCGAACTAGCGGGGGAGACCCAGTACTTC,CASSELAGETQYF
TRBD1,TRBV7-9,TRBJ1-4,.,TGTGCCAGCAGCTTTGGACAGGGATATAATGAAAAACTGTTTTTT,CASSFGQGYNEKLFF
TRBD1,TRBV10-3,TRBJ1-2,few,TGTGCCATCAGCCGAACAGGGGAATCGGGAGGCTACACCTTC,CAISRTGESGGYTF
.,TRBV2,TRBJ2-5,few,TGTGCCAGCACCCGGGGGGAGACCCAGTACTTC,CASTRGETQYF
.,TRBV30,TRBJ1-5,.,TGTGCCTGGAGTTACAGCCACAATCAGCCCCAGCATTTT,CAWSYSHNQPQHF
TRBD1,TRBV6-5,TRBJ1-2,.,TGTGCCAGCAGTTACTCGATTCGGAAAGGGGGCCGAGGCTACACCTTC,CASSYSIRKGGRGYTF
.,TRBV7-9,TRBJ2-3,few,TGTGCCAGCAGCAAAGAGAGTCATACAGATACGCAGTATTTT,CASSKESHTDTQYF
TRBD2,TRBV6-5,TRBJ2-7,few,TGTGCCAGCACCCGGACTAGCGGGAGGTACGAGCAGTACTTC,CASTRTSGRYEQYF
.,TRBV30,TRBJ1-2,.,TGTGCCTGGAGGCCGAAAGGGGGGGTATCTGGCTACACCTTC,CAWRPKGGVSGYTF
TRBD2,TRBV25-1,TRBJ2-1,.,TGTGCCAGCAGTGGAAATCTAGCGGGAGTCTCCAATGAGCAGTTCTTC,CASSGNLAGVSNEQFF
.,TRBV10-3,TRBJ2-3,few,TGTGCCATCAGTGCGGGGGAAAGCACAGATACGCAGTATTTT,CAISAGESTDTQYF
TRBD1,TRBV25-1,TRBJ2-1,.,TGTGCCAGCAGTGACCTGGGACAGGCGAACTACAATGAGCAGTTCTTC,CASSDLGQANYNEQFF
.,TRBV14,TRBJ1-2,few,TGTGCCAGCAGCCAAACAGGGATCACCTTC,CASSQTGITF
.,TRBV5-6,TRBJ2-5,.,TGTGCCAGCAGCCCAAGACTCTTCCAAGAGACCCAGTACTTC,CASSPRLFQETQYF
.,TRBV4-2,TRBJ1-1,.,TGTGCCAGCAGCCCTGTGGTTAATCTGGGCACTGAAGCTTTCTTT,CASSPVVNLGTEAFF
.,TRBV5-6,TRBJ2-7,few,TGTGCCAGCAGCCGCCCGAGGGGCTCCTACGAGCAGTACTTC,CASSRPRGSYEQYF
.,TRBV5-4,TRBJ2-2,few,TGTGCCAGCAGCCTCGGCCCGACAGGACGAGTGATGAGAAGCACCGGGGAGCTGTTTTTT,CASSLGPTGRVMRSTGELFF
.,TRBV27,TRBJ2-6,few,TGTGCCAGCAGTTCTTGGCCGGGGGCGCGGGGGGCCAACGTCCTGACTTTC,CASSSWPGARGANVLTF
.,TRBV29-1,TRBJ1-5,few,TGCAGCGTCGGGGACATCGGTCAGCCCCAGCATTTT,CSVGDIGQPQHF
.,TRBV25-1,TRBJ2-6,.,TGTGCCAGCAGGTTCTCTGGGGCCAACGTCCTGACTTTC,CASRFSGANVLTF
.,TRBV30,TRBJ2-7,few,TGTGCCTGGAGTGTGCAGGGGGGCACCTACGAGCAGTACTTC,CAWSVQGGTYEQYF
.,TRBV5-1,TRBJ2-7,.,TGCGCCAGCAGCTTGGAGGTCAGCGCACCTCACGAGCAGTACTTC,CASSLEVSAPHEQYF
.,TRBV30,TRBJ2-5,few,TGTGCCTGGAGTGTAGGGTTAGAGGGAGCGACCGGTGAGACCCAGTACTTC,CAWSVGLEGATGETQYF
.,TRBV7-2,TRBJ2-1,few,TGTGCCAGCAGCTTAGCGGGAGTGCTCTACAATGAGCAGTTCTTC,CASSLAGVLYNEQFF
TRBD1,TRBV30,TRBJ2-7,few,TGTGCCTGGAGCGCCAATCTGTGGGACAGGGGAAGCTACGAGCAGTACTTC,CAWSANLWDRGSYEQYF